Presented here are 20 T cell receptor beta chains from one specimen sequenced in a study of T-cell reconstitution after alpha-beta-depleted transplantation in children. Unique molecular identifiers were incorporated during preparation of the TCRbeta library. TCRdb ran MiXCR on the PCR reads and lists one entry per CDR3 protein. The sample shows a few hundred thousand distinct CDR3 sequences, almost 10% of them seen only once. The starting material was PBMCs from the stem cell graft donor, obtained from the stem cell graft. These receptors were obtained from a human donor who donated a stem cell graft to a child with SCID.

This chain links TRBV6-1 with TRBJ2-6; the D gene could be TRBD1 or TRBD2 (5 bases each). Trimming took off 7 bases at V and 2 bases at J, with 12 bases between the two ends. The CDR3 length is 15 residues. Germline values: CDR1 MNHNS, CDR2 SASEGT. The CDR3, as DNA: TGTGCCAGCACCTGGGGGATAGCTGGGGCCAACGTCCTGACTTTC. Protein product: CASTWGIAGANVLTF.

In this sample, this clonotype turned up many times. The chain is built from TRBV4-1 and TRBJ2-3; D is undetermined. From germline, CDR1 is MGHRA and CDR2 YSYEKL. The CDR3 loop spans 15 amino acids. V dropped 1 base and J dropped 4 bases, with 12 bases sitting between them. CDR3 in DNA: TGCGCCAGCAGCCAAGGTGGGGTAACGGCAGATACGCAGTATTTT. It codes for CASSQGGVTADTQYF.

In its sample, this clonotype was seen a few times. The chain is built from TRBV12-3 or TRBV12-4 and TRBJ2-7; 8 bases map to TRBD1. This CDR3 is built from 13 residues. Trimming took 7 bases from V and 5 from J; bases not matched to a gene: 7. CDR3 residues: CASTRGQVDEQYF. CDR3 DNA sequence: TGTGCCAGCACCAGGGGGCAGGTCGACGAGCAGTACTTC.

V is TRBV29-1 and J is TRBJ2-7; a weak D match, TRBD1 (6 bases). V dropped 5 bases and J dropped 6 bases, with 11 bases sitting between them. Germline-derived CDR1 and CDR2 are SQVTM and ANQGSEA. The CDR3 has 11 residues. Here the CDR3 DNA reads TGCAGCGTTATTGAAGGGGGCGAGCAGTACTTC. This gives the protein CSVIEGGEQYF.

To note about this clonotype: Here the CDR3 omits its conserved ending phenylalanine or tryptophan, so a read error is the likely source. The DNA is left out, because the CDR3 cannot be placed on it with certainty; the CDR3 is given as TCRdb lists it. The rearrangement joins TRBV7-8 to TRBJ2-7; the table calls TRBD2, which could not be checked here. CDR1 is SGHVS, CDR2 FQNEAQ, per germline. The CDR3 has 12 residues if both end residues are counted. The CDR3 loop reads CASSLVAGPLSL.

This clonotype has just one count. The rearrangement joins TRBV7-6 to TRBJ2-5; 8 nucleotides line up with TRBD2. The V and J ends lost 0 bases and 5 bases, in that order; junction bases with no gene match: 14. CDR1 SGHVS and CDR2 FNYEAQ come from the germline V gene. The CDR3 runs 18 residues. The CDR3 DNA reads TGTGCCAGCAGCTTAGCCCCCGTCGGGGGGGCCGGAGGGGAGACCCAGTACTTC. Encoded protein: CASSLAPVGGAGGETQYF. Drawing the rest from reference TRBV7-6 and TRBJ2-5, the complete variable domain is GAGVSQSPRYKVTKRGQDVALRCDPISGHVSLYWYRQALGQGPEFLTYFNYEAQQDKSGLPNDRFSAERPEGSISTLTIQRTEQRDSAMYRCASSLAPVGGAGGETQYFGPGTRLLVL.

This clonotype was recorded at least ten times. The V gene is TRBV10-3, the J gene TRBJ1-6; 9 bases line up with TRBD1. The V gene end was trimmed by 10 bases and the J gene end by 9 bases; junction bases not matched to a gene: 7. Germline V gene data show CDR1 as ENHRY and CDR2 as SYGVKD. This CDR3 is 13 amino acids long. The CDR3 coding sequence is TGTGCCACCGGGACAGGGCAACTTTCACCCCTCCACTTT. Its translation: CATGTGQLSPLHF.

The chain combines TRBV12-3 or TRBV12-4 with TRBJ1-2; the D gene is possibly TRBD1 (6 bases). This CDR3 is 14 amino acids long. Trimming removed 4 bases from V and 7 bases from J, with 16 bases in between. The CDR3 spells CASSSLDSKLGYTF. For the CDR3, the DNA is TGTGCCAGCAGTTCACTGGACAGTAAACTTGGCTACACCTTC.

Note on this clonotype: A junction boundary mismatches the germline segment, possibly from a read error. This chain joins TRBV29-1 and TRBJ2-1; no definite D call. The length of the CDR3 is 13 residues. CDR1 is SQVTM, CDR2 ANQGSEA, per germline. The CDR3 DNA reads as TGCAGCGTTGAAGGTGGCGAATACAATGAGCAGTTATTC. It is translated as CSVEGGEYNEQLF.

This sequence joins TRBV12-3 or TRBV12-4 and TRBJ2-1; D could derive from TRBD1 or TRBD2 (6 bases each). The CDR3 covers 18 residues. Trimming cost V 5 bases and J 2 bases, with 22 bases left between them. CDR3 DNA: TGTGCCAGCAGTCCACGCGGCGGGGCAGGGGCGGCCTACAATGAGCAGTTCTTC. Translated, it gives CASSPRGGAGAAYNEQFF.

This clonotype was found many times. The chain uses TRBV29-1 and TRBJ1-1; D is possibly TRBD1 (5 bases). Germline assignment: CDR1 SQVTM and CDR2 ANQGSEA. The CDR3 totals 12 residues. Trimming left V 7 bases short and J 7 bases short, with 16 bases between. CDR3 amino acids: CSAGTVKSEAFF. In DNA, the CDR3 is TGCAGCGCGGGGACGGTGAAGAGTGAAGCTTTCTTT.

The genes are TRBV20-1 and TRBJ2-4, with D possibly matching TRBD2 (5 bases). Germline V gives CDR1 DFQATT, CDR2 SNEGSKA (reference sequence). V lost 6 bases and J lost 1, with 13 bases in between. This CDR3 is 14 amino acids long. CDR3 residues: CSADADSAKNIQYF. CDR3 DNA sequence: TGCAGTGCCGACGCGGACTCGGCCAAAAACATTCAGTACTTC.

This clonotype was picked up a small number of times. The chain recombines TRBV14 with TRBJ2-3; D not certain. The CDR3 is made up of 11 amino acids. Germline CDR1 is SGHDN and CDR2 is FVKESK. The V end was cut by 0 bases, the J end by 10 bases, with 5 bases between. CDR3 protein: CASSQDWAQYF. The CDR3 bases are TGTGCCAGCAGCCAAGATTGGGCGCAGTATTTT.

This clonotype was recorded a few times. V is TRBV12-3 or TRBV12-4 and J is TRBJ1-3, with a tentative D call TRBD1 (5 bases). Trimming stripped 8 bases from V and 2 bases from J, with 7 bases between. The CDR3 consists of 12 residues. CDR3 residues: CASQGAGNTIYF. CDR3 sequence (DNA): TGTGCCAGCCAGGGAGCTGGAAACACCATATATTTT.

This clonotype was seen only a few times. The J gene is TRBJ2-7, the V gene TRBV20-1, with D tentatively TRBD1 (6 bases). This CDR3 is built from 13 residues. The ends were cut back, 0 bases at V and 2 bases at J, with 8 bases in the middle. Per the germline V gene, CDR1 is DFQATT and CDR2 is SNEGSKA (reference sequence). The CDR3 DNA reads TGCAGTGCTAGAGAGGGGGCACCCTACGAGCAGTACTTC. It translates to CSAREGAPYEQYF.

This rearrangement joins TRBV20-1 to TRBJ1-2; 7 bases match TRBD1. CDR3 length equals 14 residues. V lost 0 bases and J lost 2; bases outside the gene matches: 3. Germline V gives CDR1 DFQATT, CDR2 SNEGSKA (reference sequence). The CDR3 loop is CSAREVRGNYGYTF. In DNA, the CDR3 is TGCAGTGCTAGAGAGGTCAGGGGGAACTATGGCTACACCTTC.

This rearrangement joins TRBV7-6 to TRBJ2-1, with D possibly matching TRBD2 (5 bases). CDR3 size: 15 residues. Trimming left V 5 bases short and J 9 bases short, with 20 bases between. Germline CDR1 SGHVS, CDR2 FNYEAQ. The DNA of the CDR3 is TGTGCCAGCAGCATCGCGGGTGGGTCGGCGATTGAGCAGTTCTTC. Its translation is CASSIAGGSAIEQFF.

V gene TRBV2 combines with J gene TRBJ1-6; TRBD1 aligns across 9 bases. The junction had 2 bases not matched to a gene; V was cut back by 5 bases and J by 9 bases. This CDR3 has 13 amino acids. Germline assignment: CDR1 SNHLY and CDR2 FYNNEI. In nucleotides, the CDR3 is TGTGCCAGCAGTCGGGACAGGGCTTCACCCCTCCACTTT. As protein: CASSRDRASPLHF.

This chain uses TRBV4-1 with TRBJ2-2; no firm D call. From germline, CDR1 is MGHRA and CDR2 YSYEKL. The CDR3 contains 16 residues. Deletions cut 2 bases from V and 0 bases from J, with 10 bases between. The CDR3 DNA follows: TGCGCCAGCAGCCAACCAGACAAATCGAACACCGGGGAGCTGTTTTTT. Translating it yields CASSQPDKSNTGELFF.

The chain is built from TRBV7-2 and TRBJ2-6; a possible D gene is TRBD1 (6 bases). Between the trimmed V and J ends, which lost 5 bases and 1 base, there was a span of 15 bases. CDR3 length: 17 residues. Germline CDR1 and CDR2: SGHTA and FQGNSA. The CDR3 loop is CASSPDRRPSGANVLTF. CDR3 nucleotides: TGTGCCAGCAGCCCCGACAGGAGGCCTTCTGGGGCCAACGTCCTGACTTTC. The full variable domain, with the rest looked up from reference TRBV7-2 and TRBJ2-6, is GAGVSQSPSNKVTEKGKDVELRCDPISGHTALYWYRQSLGQGLEFLIYFQGNSAPDKSGLPSDRFSAERTGGSVSTLTIQRTQQEDSAVYLCASSPDRRPSGANVLTFGAGSRLTVL.